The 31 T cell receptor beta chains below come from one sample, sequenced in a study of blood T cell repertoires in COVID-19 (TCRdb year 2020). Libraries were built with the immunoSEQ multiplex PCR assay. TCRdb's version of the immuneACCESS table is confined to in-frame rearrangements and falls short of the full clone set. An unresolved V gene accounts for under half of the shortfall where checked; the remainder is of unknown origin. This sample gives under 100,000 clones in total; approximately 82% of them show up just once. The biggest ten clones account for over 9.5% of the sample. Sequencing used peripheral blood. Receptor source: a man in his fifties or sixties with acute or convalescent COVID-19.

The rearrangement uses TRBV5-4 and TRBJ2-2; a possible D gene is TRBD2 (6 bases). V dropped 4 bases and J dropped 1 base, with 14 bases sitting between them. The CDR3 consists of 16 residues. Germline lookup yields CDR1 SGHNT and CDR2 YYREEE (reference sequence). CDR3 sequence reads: CASSGAGLLNTGELFF. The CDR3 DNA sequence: TGTGCCAGCAGCGGGGCGGGACTCCTGAACACCGGGGAGCTGTTTTTT.

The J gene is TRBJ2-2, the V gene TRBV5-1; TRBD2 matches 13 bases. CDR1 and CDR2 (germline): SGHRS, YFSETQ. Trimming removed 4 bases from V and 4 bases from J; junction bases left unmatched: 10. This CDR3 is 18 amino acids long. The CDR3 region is CASSPPGLAGMGTGELFF. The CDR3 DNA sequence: TGCGCCAGCAGCCCTCCGGGACTAGCGGGAATGGGCACCGGGGAGCTGTTTTTT. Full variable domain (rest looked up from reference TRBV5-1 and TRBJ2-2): KAGVTQTPRYLIKTRGQQVTLSCSPISGHRSVSWYQQTPGQGLQFLFEYFSETQRNKGNFPGRFSGRQFSNSRSEMNVSTLELGDSALYLCASSPPGLAGMGTGELFFGEGSRLTVL.

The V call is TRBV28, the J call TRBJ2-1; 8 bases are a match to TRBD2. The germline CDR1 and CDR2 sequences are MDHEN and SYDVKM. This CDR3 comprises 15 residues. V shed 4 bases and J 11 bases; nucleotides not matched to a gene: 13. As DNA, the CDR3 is TGTGCCAGCAGTTCTACGGGACTAGTAATTAATAAGCAGTTCTTC. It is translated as CASSSTGLVINKQFF.

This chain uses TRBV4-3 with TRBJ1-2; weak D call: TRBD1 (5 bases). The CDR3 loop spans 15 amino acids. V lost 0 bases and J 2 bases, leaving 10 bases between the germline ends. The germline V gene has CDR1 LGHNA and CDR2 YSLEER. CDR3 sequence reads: CASSQDPKGNYGYTF. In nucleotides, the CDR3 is TGCGCCAGCAGCCAAGATCCCAAGGGGAACTATGGCTACACCTTC.

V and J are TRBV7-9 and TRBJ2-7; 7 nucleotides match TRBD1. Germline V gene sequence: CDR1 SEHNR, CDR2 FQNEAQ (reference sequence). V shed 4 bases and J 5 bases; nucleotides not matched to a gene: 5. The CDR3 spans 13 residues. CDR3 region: CASSSSGGDEQYF. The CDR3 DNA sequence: TGTGCCAGCAGCTCATCAGGGGGAGACGAGCAGTACTTC.

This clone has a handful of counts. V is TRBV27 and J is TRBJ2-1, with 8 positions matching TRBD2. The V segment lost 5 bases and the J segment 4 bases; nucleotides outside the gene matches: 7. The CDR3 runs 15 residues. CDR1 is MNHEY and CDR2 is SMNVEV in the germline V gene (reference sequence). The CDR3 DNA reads TGTGCCAGCAGTCCGATCACTAGCGGTTACAATGAGCAGTTCTTC. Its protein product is CASSPITSGYNEQFF.

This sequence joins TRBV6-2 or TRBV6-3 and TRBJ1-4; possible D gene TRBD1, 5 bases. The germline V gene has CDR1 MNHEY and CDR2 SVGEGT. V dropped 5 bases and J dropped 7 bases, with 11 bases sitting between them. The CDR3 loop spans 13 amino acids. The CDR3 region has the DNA TGTGCCAGCAGTAGGAGGGGAGTTGAAAAACTGTTTTTT. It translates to CASSRRGVEKLFF.

The DNA for the CDR3 is TGTGCCAGCAGTCGGACAGTACAAGAGACCCAGTACTTC. As protein: CASSRTVQETQYF. The chain recombines TRBV27 with TRBJ2-5, with D tentatively TRBD1 (6 bases). CDR1 and CDR2 (germline): MNHEY, SMNVEV (reference sequence). This CDR3 spans 13 amino acids. Trimming took 5 bases from V and 2 from J, leaving 9 bases between them.

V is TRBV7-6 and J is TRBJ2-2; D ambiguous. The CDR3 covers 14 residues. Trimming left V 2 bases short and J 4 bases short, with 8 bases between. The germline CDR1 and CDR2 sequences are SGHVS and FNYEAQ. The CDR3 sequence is CASSLTVSTGELFF. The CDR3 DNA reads TGTGCCAGCAGCTTAACGGTCTCCACCGGGGAGCTGTTTTTT.

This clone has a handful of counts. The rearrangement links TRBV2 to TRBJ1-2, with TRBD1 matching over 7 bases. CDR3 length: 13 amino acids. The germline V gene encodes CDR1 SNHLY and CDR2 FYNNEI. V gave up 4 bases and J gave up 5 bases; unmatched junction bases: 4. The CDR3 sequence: CASSASTGYGYTF. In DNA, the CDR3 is TGTGCCAGCAGTGCCTCGACAGGGTATGGCTACACCTTC.

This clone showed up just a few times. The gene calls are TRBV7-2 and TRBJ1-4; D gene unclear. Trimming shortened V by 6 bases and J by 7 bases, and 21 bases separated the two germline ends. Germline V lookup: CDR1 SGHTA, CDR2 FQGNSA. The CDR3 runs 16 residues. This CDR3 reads CASSPDLDPGSEKLFF. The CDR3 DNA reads TGTGCCAGCAGTCCCGATTTGGATCCAGGAAGTGAAAAACTGTTTTTT.

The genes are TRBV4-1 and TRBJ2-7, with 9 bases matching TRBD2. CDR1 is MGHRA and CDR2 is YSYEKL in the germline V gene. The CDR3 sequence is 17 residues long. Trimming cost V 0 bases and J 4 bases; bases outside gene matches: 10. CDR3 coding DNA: TGCGCCAGCAGCCAAGAGGCGCGGGAGGGCCTGAGTTACGAGCAGTACTTC. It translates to CASSQEAREGLSYEQYF.

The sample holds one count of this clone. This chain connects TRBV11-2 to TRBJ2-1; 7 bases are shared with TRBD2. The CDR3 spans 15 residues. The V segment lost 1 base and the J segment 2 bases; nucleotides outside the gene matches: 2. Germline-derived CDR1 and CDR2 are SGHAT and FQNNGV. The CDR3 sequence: CASSLVGGAYNEQFF. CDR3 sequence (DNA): TGTGCCAGCAGCTTAGTGGGGGGGGCCTACAATGAGCAGTTCTTC.

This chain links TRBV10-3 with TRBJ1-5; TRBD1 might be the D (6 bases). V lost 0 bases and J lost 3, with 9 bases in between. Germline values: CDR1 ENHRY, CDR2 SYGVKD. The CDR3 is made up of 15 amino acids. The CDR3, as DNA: TGTGCCATCAGTGAGTCAGGACAGAACAATCAGCCCCAGCATTTT. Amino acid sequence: CAISESGQNNQPQHF.

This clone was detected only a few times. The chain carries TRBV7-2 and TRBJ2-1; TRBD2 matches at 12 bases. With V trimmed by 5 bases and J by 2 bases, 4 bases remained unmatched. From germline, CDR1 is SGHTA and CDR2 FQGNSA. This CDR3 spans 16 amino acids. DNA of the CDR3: TGTGCCAGCAGCCGGACTAGCGGGGCGACCTACAATGAGCAGTTCTTC. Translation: CASSRTSGATYNEQFF.

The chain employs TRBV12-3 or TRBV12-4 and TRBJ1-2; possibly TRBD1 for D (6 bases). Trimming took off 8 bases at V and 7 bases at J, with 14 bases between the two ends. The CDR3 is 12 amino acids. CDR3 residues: CASQGRRGGYTF. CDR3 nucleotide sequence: TGTGCCAGCCAGGGGCGCCGTGGTGGCTACACCTTC.

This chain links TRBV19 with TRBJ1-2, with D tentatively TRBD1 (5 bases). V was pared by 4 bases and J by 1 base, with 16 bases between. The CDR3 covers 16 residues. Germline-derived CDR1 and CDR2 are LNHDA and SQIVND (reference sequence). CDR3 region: CASSTPGHLINYGYTF. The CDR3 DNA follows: TGTGCCAGTAGTACCCCAGGACATTTAATTAACTATGGCTACACCTTC.

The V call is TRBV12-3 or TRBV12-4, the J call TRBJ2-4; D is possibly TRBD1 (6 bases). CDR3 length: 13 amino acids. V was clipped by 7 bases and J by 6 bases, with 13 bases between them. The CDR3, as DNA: TGTGCCAGCACCTTTGGGGGCTCAAACATTCAGTACTTC. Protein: CASTFGGSNIQYF.

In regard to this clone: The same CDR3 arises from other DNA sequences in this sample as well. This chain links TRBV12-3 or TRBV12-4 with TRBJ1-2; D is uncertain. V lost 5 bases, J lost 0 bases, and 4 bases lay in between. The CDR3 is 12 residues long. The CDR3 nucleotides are TGTGCCAGCAGTACTACTAACTATGGCTACACCTTC. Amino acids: CASSTTNYGYTF.

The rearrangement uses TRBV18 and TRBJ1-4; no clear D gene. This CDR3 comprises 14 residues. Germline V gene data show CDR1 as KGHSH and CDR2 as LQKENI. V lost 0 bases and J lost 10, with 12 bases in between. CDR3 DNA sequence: TGTGCCAGCTCACCACCCGGCGGGTTTGGAAAACTGTTTTTT. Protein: CASSPPGGFGKLFF.

The CDR3 bases are TGCAGCGTTAGTGTAGCTACTGAAGCTTTCTTT. Encoded protein: CSVSVATEAFF. The chain carries TRBV29-1 and TRBJ1-1; D is uncertain. V was clipped by 5 bases and J by 5 bases, with 9 bases between them. The CDR3 extends over 11 amino acids. Germline V CDR1 and CDR2: SQVTM, ANQGSEA.

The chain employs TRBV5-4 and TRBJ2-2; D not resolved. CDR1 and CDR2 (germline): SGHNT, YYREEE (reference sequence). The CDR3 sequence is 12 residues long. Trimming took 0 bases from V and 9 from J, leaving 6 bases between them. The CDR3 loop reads CASSLEARELFF. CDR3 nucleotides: TGTGCCAGCAGCTTGGAAGCGAGGGAGCTGTTTTTT.

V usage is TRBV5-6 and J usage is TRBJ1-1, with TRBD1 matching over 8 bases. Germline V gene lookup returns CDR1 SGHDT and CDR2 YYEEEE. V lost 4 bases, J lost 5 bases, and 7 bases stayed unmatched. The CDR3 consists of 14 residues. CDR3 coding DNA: TGTGCCAGCAGCCCGGACAGGGTGGGGACTGAAGCTTTCTTT. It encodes CASSPDRVGTEAFF.

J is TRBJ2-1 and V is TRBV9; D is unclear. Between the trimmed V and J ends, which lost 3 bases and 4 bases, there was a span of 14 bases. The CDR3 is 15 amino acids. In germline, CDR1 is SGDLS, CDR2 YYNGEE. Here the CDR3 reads CASSAVAGSYNEQFF. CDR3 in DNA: TGTGCCAGCAGCGCTGTCGCCGGGTCTTACAATGAGCAGTTCTTC.

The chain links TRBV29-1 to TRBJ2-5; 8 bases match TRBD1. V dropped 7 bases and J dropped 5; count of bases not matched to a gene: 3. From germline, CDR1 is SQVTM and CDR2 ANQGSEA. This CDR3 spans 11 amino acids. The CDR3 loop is CSAWTGETQYF. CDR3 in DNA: TGCAGCGCATGGACAGGGGAGACCCAGTACTTC. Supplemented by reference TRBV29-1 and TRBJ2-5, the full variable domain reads SAVISQKPSRDICQRGTSLTIQCQVDSQVTMMFWYRQQPGQSLTLIATANQGSEATYESGFVIDKFPISRPNLTFSTLTVSNMSPEDSSIYLCSAWTGETQYFGPGTRLLVL.

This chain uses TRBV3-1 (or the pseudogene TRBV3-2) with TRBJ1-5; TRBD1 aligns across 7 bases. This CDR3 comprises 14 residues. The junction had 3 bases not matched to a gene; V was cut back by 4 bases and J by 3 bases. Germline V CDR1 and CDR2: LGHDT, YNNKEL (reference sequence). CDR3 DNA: TGTGCCAGCAGCCGGGACAGTCACAATCAGCCCCAGCATTTT. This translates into CASSRDSHNQPQHF.

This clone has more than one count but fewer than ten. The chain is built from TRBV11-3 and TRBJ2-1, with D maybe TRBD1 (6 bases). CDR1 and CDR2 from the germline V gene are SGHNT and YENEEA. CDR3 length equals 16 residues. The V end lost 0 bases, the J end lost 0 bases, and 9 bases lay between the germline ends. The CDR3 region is CASSLEQGSSYNEQFF. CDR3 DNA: TGTGCCAGCAGCTTAGAGCAGGGGAGCTCCTACAATGAGCAGTTCTTC.

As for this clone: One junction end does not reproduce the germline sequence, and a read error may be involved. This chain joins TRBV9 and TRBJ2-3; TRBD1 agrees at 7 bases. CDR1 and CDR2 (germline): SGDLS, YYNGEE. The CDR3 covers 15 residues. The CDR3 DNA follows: TGTGCCAGCAGCATATCCGGGACAGCCACAGATACGCAATATTTT. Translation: CASSISGTATDTQYF.

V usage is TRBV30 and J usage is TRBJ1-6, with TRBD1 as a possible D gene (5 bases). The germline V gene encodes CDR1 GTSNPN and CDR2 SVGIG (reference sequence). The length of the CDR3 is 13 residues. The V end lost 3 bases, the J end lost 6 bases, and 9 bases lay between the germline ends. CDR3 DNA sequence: TGTGCCTGGAGGACCGGGGGTAATTCACCCCTCCACTTT. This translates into CAWRTGGNSPLHF.

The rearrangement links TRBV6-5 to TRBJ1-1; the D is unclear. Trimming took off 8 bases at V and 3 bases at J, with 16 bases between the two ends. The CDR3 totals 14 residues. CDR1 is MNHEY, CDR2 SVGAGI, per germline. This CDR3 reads CASRYDPADTEAFF. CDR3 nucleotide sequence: TGTGCCAGCCGCTATGATCCTGCGGACACTGAAGCTTTCTTT.

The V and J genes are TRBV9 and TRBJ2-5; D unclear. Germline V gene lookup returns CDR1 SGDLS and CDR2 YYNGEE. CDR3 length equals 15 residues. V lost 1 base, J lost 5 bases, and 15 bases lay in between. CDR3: CASSVQYGAPETQYF. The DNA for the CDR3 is TGTGCCAGCAGCGTACAGTATGGAGCCCCGGAGACCCAGTACTTC.